The T cell receptor beta chain under discussion was sequenced for a study of blood T cell repertoires in COVID-19. The overall study: Samples of COVID-19 (acute and convalescent) were obtained from the United States, Italy and Spain.

This clone was seen repeatedly, ten times or more. As handled by the study authors: Nucleated cell number was recorded as an estimate derived from reference gene primer amplification. The protocol was immunoSEQ multiplex PCR, while the TCRdb copy is restricted to in-frame clones and leaves out a portion. Clone size and V and J calls were adopted from that table, with D and trimming inferred from the DNA. The table lists some 350,000 clones, more than 75% of them singletons. Germline loops: CDR1 SGDLS, CDR2 YYNGEE. The V gene lost 3 bases and the J gene lost 0 bases, with 13 bases spanning the gap. This CDR3 has 15 residues.

Input material: peripheral blood. This TCR derives from a human donor in a cohort sampled during active COVID-19. The genes are TRBV9 and TRBJ2-7, with D possibly being TRBD1 (6 bases). CDR3 nucleotides: TGTGCCAGCAGCGGAGGACAGTTGTCCTCCTACGAGCAGTACTTC. This sequence encodes CASSGGQLSSYEQYF.